This note documents a single T cell receptor (beta chain) sequence. Its antigen is not known. The germline gene is not matched at one end of the junction; a read error may be the cause. Germline V gene lookup returns CDR1 SSHAT and CDR2 FNYEAQ (reference sequence). This CDR3 has 17 amino acids. This sample was included in a study of cytomegalovirus exposure and HLA in healthy donors. General study findings and limits: According to a later analysis, TCR clusters from the first cohort tended to co-occur in the 120 or so validation repertoires.

Clones were read by immunoSEQ multiplex PCR, and TCRdb kept only the in-frame ones, dropping some. The sample contains under 200,000 clones, approximately 96% of which appear only once. The source of this sequence is a woman under 30 in good health and CMV-seronegative. Source material: PBMCs. The chain joins TRBV7-7 to TRBJ2-5; 10 bases are a match to TRBD2. The DNA of the CDR3 is TGTGCTAGCAGCTTAGCGAGGGTAGCGGGGGGCCAAGAGACCCAGTACTTC. It codes for CASSLARVAGGQETQYF.